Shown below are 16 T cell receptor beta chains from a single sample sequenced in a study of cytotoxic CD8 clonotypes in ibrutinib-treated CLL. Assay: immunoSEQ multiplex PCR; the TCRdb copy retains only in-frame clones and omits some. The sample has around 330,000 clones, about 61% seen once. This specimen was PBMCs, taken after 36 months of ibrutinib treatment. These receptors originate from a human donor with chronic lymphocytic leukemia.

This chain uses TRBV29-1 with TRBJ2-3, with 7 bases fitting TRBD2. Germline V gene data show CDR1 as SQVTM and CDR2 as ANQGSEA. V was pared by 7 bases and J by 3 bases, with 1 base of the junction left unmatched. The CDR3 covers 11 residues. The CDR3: CSGGRTDTQYF. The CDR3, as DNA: TGCAGCGGCGGGAGAACAGATACGCAGTATTTT.

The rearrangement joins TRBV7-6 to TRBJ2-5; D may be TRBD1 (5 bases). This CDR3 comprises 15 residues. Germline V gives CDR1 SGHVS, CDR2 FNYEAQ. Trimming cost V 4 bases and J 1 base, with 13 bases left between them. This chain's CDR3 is CASSSAGWTQETQYF. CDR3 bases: TGTGCCAGCAGCTCCGCAGGGTGGACCCAAGAGACCCAGTACTTC.

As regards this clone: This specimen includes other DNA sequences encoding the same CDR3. CDR3: CSARGGYEQYF. The CDR3 region has the DNA TGCAGTGCTAGAGGTGGCTACGAGCAGTACTTC. The chain combines TRBV20-1 with TRBJ2-7; D unresolved. This CDR3 has 11 amino acids. V lost 1 base and J 3 bases, leaving 4 bases between the germline ends. Germline CDR1 is DFQATT and CDR2 is SNEGSKA (reference sequence).

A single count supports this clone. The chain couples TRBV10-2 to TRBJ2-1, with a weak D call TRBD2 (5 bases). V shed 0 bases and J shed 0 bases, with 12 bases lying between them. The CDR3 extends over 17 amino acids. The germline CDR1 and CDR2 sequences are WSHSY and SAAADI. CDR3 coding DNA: TGCGCCAGCAGTGAGTCAGGTGGGGAGAGCTCCTACAATGAGCAGTTCTTC. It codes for CASSESGGESSYNEQFF.

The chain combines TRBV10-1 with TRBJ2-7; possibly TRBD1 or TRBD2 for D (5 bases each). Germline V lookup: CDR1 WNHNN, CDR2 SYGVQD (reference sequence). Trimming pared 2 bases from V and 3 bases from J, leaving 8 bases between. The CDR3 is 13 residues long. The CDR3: CASSEQRGYEQYF. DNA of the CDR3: TGCGCCAGCAGTGAGCAGAGGGGCTACGAGCAGTACTTC.

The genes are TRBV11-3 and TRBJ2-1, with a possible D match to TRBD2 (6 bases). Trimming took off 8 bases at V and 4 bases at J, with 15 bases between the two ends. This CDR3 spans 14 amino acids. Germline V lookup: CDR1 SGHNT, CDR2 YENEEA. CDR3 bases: TGTGCCAGCGCCATGCGGGGCGTATACAATGAGCAGTTCTTC. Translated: CASAMRGVYNEQFF. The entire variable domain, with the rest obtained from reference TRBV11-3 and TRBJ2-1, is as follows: EAGVVQSPRYKIIEKKQPVAFWCNPISGHNTLYWYLQNLGQGPELLIRYENEEAVDDSQLPKDRFSAERLKGVDSTLKIQPAELGDSAVYLCASAMRGVYNEQFFGPGTRLTVL.

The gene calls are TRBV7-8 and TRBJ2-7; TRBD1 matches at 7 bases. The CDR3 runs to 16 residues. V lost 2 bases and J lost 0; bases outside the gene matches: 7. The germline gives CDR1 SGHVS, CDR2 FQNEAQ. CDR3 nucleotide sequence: TGTGCCAGCAGCTTACTTAGGACAGGTCTCTCCTACGAGCAGTACTTC. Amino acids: CASSLLRTGLSYEQYF.

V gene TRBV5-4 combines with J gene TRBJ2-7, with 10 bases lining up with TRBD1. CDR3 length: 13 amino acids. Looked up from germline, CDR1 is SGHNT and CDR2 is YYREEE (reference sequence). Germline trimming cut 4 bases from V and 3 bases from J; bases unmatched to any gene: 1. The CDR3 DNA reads TGTGCCAGCAGCCGGGACAGGGGCTACGAGCAGTACTTC. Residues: CASSRDRGYEQYF.

The CDR3 sequence: CASSASGGVFGNTIYF. The CDR3 DNA follows: TGTGCCAGCAGTGCTTCAGGAGGTGTTTTTGGAAACACCATATATTTT. The chain joins TRBV6-1 to TRBJ1-3; D is unresolved. The CDR3 runs to 16 residues. The V and J ends lost 4 bases and 3 bases respectively, with 16 bases between them. Germline V CDR1 and CDR2: MNHNS, SASEGT.

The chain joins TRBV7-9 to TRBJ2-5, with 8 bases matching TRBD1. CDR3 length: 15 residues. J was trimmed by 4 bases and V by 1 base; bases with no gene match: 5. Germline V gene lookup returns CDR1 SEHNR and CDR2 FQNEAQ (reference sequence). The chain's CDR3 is CASSLGSGGGETQYF. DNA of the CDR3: TGTGCCAGCAGCTTAGGGTCAGGGGGCGGAGAGACCCAGTACTTC.

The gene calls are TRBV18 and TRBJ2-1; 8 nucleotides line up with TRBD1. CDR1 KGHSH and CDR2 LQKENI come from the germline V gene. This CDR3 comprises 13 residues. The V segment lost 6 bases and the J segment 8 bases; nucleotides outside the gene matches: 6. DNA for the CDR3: TGTGCCAGCTCGCCGGACAGGGACGATGAGCAGTTCTTC. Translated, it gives CASSPDRDDEQFF.

The CDR3 DNA sequence: TGTGCCAGCAGTTACTCGATGGGACAGGAGGGGTATGGCTACACCTTC. Translation: CASSYSMGQEGYGYTF. This rearrangement joins TRBV6-6 to TRBJ1-2, with 8 positions matching TRBD1. This CDR3 contains 16 residues. Germline V CDR1 and CDR2: MNHNY, SVGAGI (reference sequence). V was pared by 0 bases and J by 5 bases, with 8 bases of the junction left unmatched.

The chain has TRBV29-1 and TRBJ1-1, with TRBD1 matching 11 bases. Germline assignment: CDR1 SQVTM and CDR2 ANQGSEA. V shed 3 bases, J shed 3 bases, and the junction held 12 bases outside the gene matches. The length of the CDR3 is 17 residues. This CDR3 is CSVDYRDRGKMDTEAFF. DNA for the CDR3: TGCAGCGTTGATTACCGGGACAGGGGGAAAATGGACACTGAAGCTTTCTTT.

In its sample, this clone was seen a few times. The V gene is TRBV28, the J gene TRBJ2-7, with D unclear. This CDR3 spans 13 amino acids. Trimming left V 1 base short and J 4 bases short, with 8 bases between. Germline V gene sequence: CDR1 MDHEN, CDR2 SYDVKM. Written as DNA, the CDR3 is TGTGCCAGCAGTTTATCGCCGGCTTACGAGCAGTACTTC. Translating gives CASSLSPAYEQYF.

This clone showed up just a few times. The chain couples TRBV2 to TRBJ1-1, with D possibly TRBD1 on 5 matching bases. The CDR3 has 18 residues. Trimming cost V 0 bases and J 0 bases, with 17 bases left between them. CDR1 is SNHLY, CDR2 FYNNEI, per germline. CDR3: CASSEAPPGLSMNTEAFF. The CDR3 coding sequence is TGTGCCAGCAGTGAAGCGCCCCCGGGGCTATCCATGAACACTGAAGCTTTCTTT.

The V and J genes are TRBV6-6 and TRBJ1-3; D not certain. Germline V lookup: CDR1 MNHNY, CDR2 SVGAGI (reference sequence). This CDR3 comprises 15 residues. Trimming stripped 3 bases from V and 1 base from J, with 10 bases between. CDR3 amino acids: CASSYQGDSGNTIYF. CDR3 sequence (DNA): TGTGCCAGCAGTTATCAAGGTGATTCTGGAAACACCATATATTTT.